This TCR beta chain was observed in a study of blood T cell repertoires in COVID-19. Across the study: Some COVID-19 samples were acute and others convalescent; all came from the United States, Italy and Spain.

In the original workflow: Amplification with reference gene primers provided the estimates of nucleated cell counts. Profiling relied on immunoSEQ multiplex PCR, and the TCRdb table lists in-frame clones only, not all of them. V, J and clone size were drawn from that table, and D and trimming were deduced from the DNA. The table includes about 200,000 clones, roughly 86% detected once. Germline V gives CDR1 SQVTM, CDR2 ANQGSEA. V lost 3 bases to trimming and J lost 15 bases; unmatched junction nucleotides: 13. The CDR3 has 14 amino acids. Sequencing was performed on PBMCs or T cells enriched from blood (not recorded which). The chain joins TRBV29-1 to TRBJ2-1; 11 positions agree with TRBD1. The clonotype originates from a man aged 40-55 years with acute COVID-19. The CDR3 coding sequence is TGCAGCGTTGAGGACGGGACAGGGGGTTTTTTGGGGTTCTTC. Translation: CSVEDGTGGFLGFF.